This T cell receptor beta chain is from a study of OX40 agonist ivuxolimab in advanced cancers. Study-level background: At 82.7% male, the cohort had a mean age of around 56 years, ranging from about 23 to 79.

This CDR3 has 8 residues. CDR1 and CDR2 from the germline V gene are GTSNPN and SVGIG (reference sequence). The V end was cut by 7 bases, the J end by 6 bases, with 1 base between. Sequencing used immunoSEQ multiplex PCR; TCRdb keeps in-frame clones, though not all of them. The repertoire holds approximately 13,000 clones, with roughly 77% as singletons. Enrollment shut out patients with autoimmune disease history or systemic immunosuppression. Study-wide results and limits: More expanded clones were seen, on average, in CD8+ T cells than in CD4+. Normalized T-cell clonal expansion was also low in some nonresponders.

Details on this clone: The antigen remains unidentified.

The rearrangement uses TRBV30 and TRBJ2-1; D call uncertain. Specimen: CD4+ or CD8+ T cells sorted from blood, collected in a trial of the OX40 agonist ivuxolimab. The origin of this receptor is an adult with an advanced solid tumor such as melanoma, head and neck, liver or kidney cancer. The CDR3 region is CASNEQFF. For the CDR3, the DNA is TGTGCCTCCAATGAGCAGTTCTTC.